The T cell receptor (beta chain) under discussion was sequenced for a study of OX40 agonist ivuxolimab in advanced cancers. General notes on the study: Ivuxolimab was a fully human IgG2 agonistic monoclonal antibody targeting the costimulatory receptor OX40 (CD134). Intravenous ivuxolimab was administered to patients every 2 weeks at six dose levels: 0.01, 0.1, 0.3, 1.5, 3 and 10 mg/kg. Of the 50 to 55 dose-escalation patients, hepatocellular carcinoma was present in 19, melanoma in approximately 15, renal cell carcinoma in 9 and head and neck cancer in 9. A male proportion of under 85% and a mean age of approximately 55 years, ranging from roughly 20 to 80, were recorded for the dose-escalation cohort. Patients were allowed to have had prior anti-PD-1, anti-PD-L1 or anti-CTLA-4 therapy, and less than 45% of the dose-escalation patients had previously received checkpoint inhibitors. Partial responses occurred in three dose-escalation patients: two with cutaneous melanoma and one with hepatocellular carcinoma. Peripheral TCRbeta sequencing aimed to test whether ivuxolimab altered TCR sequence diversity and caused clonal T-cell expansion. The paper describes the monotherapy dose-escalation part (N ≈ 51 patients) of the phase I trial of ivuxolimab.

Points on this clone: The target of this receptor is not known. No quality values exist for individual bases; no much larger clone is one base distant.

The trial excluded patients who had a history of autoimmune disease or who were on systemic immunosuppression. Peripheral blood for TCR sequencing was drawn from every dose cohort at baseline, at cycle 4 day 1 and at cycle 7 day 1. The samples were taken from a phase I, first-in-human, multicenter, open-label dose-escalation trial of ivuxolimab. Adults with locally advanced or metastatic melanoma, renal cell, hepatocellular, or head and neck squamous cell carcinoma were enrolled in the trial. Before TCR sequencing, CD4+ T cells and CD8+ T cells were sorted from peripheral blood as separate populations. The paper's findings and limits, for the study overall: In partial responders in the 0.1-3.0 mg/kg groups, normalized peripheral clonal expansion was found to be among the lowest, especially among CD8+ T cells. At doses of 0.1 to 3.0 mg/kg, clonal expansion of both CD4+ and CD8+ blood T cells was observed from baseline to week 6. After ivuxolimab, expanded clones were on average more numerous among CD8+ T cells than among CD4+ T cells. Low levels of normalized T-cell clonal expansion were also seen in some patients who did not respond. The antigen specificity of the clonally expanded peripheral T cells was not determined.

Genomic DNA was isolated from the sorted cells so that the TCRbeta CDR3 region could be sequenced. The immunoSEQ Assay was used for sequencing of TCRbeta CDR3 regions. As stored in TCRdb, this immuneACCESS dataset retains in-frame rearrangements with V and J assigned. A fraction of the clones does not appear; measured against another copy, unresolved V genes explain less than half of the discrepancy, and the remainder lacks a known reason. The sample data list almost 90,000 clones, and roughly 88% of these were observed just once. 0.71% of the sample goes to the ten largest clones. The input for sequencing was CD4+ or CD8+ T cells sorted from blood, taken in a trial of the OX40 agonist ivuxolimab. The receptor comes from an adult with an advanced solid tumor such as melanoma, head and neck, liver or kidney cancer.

At the DNA level, the sequence is TGTGCCAGCAGCTCACCTTCCTACGAGCAGTACTTC. Its product reads: CASSSPSYEQYF. The receptor chain draws on TRBV7-8 and TRBJ2-7; no D gene call is confident. V sheds 4 bases and J sheds 1 base, leaving 5 bases between their ends. Spanning cysteine to phenylalanine, the CDR3 consists of 12 amino acids. Only the CDR3 part of the read is kept: 36 bases, read in frame from the first base. The germline V gene yields SGHVS for CDR1 and FQNEAQ for CDR2.